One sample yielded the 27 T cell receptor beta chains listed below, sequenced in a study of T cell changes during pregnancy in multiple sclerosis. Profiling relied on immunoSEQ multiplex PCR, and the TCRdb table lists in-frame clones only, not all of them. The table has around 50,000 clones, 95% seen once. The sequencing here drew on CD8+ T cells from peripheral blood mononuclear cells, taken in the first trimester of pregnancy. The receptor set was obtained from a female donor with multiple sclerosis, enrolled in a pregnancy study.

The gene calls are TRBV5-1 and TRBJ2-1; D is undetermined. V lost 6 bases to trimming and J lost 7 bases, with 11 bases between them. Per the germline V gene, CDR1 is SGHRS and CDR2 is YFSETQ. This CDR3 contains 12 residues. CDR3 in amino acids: CASNSKPNEQFF. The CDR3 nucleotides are TGCGCCAGCAATTCCAAGCCGAATGAGCAGTTCTTC.

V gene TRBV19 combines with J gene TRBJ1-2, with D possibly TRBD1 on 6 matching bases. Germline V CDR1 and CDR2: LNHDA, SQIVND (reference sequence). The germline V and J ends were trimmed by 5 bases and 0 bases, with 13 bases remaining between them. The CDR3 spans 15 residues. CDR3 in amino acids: CASSPWTAANYGYTF. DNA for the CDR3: TGTGCCAGTAGTCCATGGACAGCCGCTAACTATGGCTACACCTTC.

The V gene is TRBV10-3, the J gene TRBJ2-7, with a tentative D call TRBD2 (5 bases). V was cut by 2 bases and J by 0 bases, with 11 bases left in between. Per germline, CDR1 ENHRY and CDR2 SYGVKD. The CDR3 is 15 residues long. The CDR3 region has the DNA TGTGCCATCAGTGAGGAGGCGGGCCGCTCCTACGAGCAGTACTTC. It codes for CAISEEAGRSYEQYF.

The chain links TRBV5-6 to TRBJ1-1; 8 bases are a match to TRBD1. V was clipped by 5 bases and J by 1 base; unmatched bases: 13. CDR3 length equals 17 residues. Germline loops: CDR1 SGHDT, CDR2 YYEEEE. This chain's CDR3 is CASRDGLWTGRNTEAFF. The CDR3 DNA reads TGTGCCAGCAGGGATGGGCTATGGACAGGGAGGAACACTGAAGCTTTCTTT.

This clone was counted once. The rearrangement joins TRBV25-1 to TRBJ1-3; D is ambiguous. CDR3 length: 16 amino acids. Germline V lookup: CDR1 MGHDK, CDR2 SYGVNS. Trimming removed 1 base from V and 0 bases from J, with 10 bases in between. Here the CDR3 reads CASSEWGGLSGNTIYF. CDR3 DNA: TGTGCCAGCAGTGAATGGGGAGGTCTCTCTGGAAACACCATATATTTT.

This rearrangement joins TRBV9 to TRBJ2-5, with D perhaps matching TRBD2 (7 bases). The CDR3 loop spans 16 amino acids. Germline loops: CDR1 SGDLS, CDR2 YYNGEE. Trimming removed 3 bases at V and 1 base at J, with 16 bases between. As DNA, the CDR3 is TGTGCCAGCAGCGGGGTGGGGGGGGCCCTCCAAGAGACCCAGTACTTC. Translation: CASSGVGGALQETQYF.

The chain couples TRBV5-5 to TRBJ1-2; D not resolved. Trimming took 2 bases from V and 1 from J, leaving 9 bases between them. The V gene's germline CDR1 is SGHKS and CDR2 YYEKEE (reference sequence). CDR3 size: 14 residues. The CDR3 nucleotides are TGTGCCAGCAGCTTTCTAGGAGTTAACTATGGCTACACCTTC. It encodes CASSFLGVNYGYTF.

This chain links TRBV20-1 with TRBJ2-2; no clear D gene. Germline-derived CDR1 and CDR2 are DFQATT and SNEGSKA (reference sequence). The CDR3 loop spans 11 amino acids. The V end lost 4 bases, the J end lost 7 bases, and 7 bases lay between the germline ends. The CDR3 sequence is CSAKQVGELFF. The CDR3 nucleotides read TGCAGTGCTAAGCAAGTCGGGGAGCTGTTTTTT.

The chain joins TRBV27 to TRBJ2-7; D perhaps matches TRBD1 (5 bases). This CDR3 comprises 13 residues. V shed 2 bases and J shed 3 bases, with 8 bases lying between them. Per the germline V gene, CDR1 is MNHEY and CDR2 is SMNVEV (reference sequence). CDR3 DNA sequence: TGTGCCAGCAGTTTAGGACACCTCTACGAGCAGTACTTC. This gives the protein CASSLGHLYEQYF.

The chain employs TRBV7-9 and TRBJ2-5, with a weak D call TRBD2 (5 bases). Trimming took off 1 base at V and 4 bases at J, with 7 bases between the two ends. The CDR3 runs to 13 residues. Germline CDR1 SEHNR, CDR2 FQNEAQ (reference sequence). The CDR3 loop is CASSLVLAETQYF. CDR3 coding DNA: TGTGCCAGCAGCTTAGTCCTAGCAGAGACCCAGTACTTC.

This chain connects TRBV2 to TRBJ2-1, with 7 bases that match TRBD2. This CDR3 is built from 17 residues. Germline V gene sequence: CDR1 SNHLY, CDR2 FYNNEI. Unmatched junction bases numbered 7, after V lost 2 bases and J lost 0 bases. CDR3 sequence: CASSEFSGTNSYNEQFF. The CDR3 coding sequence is TGTGCCAGCAGTGAATTCTCGGGGACTAACTCCTACAATGAGCAGTTCTTC.

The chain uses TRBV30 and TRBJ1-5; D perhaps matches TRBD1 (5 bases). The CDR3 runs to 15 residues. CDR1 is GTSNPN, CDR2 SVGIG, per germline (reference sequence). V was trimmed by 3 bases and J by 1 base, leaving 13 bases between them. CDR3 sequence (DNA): TGTGCCTGGAGGTTCCCCGCAGGGAGCAATCAGCCCCAGCATTTT. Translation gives CAWRFPAGSNQPQHF.

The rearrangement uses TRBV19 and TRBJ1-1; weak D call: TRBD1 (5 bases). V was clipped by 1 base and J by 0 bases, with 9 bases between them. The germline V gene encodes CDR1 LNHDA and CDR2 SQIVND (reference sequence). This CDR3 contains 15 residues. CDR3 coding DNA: TGTGCCAGTAGTATAGGTATACAGGTGAACACTGAAGCTTTCTTT. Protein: CASSIGIQVNTEAFF.

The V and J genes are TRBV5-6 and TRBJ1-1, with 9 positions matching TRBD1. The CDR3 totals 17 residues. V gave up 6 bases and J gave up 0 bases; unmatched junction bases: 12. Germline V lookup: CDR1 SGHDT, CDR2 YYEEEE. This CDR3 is CASTLRTGASMNTEAFF. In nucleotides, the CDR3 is TGTGCCAGCACCCTCCGGACAGGGGCCTCGATGAACACTGAAGCTTTCTTT.

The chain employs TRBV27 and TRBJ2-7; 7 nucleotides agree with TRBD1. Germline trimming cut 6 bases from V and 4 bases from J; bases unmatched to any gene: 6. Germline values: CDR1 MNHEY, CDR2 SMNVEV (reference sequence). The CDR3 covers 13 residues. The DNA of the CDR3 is TGTGCCAGCAGCTTAGGGACAGTTTACGAGCAGTACTTC. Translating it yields CASSLGTVYEQYF.

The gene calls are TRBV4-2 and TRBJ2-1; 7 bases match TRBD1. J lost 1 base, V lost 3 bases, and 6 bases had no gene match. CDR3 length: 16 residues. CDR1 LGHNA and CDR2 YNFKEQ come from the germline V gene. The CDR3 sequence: CASSQTGLVSYNEQFF. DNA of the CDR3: TGTGCCAGCAGCCAGACAGGGTTAGTTTCCTACAATGAGCAGTTCTTC.

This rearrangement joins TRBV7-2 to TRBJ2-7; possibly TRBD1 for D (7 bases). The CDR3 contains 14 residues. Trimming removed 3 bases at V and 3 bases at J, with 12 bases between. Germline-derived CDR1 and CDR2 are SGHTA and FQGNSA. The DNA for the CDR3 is TGTGCCAGCAGCTTTAGCCAGGGGGGCTACGAGCAGTACTTC. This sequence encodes CASSFSQGGYEQYF. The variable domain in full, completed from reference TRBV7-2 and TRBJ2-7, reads GAGVSQSPSNKVTEKGKDVELRCDPISGHTALYWYRQSLGQGLEFLIYFQGNSAPDKSGLPSDRFSAERTGGSVSTLTIQRTQQEDSAVYLCASSFSQGGYEQYFGPGTRLTVT.

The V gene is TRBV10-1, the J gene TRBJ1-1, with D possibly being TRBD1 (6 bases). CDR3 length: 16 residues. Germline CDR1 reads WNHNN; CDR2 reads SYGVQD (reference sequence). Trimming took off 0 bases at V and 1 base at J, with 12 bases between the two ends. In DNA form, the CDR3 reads TGCGCCAGCAGTGAGTCTCCAGGGGCAGGGAACACTGAAGCTTTCTTT. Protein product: CASSESPGAGNTEAFF.

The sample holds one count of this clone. The CDR3 DNA sequence: TGTGCCAGCAGCCCTCCCCAAGAGACCCAGTACTTC. It specifies CASSPPQETQYF. This sequence joins TRBV7-9 and TRBJ2-5; D remains unclear. The germline V and J ends were trimmed by 5 bases and 1 base, with 5 bases remaining between them. The CDR3 runs 12 residues. The germline gives CDR1 SEHNR, CDR2 FQNEAQ (reference sequence).

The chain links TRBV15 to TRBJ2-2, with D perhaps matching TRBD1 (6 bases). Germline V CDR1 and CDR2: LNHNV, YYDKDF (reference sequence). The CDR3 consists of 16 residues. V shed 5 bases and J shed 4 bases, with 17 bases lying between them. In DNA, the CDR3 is TGTGCCACCAGCGGGAGTCAGGGGTGGCTCACCGGGGAGCTGTTTTTT. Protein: CATSGSQGWLTGELFF.

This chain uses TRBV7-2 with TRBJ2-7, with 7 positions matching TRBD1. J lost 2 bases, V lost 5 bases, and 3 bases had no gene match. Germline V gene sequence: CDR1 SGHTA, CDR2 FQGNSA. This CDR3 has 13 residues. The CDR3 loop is CASSPQGAYEQYF. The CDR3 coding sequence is TGTGCCAGCAGCCCCCAGGGGGCCTACGAGCAGTACTTC.

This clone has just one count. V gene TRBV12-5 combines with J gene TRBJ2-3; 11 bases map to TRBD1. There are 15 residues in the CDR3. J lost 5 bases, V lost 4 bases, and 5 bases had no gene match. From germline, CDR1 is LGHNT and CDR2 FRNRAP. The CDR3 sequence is CASGWTGGGKDTQYF. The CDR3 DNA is TGTGCTAGTGGTTGGACAGGGGGCGGGAAAGATACGCAGTATTTT.

The chain's CDR3 is CAWSVTDSFTYEQYF. The DNA for the CDR3 is TGTGCCTGGAGTGTAACGGACAGCTTCACCTACGAGCAGTACTTC. V is TRBV30 and J is TRBJ2-7; D possibly corresponds to TRBD1 (6 bases). V lost 0 bases and J 2 bases, leaving 14 bases between the germline ends. Germline CDR1 is GTSNPN and CDR2 is SVGIG (reference sequence). The CDR3 is made up of 15 amino acids.

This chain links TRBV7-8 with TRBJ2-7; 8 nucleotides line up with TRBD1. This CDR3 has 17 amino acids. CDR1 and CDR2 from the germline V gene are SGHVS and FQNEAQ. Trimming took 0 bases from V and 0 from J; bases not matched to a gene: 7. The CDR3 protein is CASSLAGTGSFSYEQYF. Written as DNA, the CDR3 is TGTGCCAGCAGCTTAGCGGGGACAGGAAGCTTCTCCTACGAGCAGTACTTC.

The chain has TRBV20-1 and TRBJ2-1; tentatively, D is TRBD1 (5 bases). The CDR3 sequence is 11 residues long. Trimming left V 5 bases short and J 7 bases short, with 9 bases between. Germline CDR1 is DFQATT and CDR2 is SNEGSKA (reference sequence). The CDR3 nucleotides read TGCAGTGCTGGGCCAGGGAATGAGCAGTTCTTC. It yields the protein CSAGPGNEQFF.

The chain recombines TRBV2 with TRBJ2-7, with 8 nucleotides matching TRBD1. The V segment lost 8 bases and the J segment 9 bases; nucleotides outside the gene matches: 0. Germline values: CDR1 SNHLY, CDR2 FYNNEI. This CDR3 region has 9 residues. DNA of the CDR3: TGTGCCAGCGGGACAGGGCAGTACTTC. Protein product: CASGTGQYF.

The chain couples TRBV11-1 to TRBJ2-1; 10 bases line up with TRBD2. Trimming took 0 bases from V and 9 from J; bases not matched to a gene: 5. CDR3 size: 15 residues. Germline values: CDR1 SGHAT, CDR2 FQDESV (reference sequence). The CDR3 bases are TGTGCCAGCAGCTTAGCAGCGGGAGGGCGTGTTGAGCAGTTCTTC. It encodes CASSLAAGGRVEQFF.